These 25 T cell receptor beta chains were sequenced from one sample in a study of beta chain features in type 1 diabetes. Study-wide points: All four CD4+ subsets from Type 1 diabetes patients carried moderately but significantly shorter TCRB CDR3s.

For these receptors, no antigen is known. Expressed TCRB transcripts were sequenced because the entire RNA isolate underwent reverse transcription. Sequencing was performed with immunoSEQ multiplex PCR; in TCRdb, only in-frame clones are kept and a portion is missing. The data show about 280,000 clones, approximately 15% seen once. The sample consisted of naive CD4+ T cells from blood. The receptor set was obtained from a man aged 18 to 29 with type 1 diabetes.

This clone was counted between two and nine times. The V gene is TRBV7-2, the J gene TRBJ2-1, with 12 bases fitting TRBD2. After removal of 5 bases from V and 4 bases from J, the junction contained 3 bases not matched to a gene. The CDR3 is 15 residues long. The germline V gene has CDR1 SGHTA and CDR2 FQGNSA. CDR3 region: CASSLLAGGYNEQFF. Here the CDR3 DNA reads TGTGCCAGCAGCCTACTAGCGGGGGGTTACAATGAGCAGTTCTTC.

The rearrangement links TRBV7-9 to TRBJ2-1; D possibly corresponds to TRBD1 (5 bases). Germline CDR1 and CDR2: SEHNR and FQNEAQ (reference sequence). This CDR3 comprises 11 residues. With 8 bases removed from V and 6 bases from J, the gap between germline ends came to 8 bases. CDR3 amino acids: CASGQSNEQFF. The CDR3, as DNA: TGTGCCAGCGGACAATCCAATGAGCAGTTCTTC.

This sequence joins TRBV28 and TRBJ1-5, with D unresolved. Germline V gene lookup returns CDR1 MDHEN and CDR2 SYDVKM. The CDR3 extends over 12 amino acids. Deletions cut 6 bases from V and 4 bases from J, with 7 bases between. CDR3 in amino acids: CASSRINQPQHF. The CDR3 DNA reads as TGTGCCAGCAGCAGAATTAATCAGCCCCAGCATTTT.

The CDR3 sequence: CAWNRQGSANEKLFF. The CDR3 DNA sequence: TGTGCCTGGAATCGACAGGGGTCGGCTAATGAAAAACTGTTTTTT. The V and J genes are TRBV30 and TRBJ1-4; 8 bases fit TRBD1. Trimming removed 4 bases from V and 3 bases from J; junction bases left unmatched: 7. Germline V gene lookup returns CDR1 GTSNPN and CDR2 SVGIG (reference sequence). This CDR3 is built from 15 residues.

This chain links TRBV29-1 with TRBJ2-3; 13 nucleotides line up with TRBD2. V dropped 7 bases and J dropped 7; count of bases not matched to a gene: 5. The germline V gene encodes CDR1 SQVTM and CDR2 ANQGSEA. This CDR3 is built from 13 residues. CDR3 nucleotides: TGCAGCGAAAGACTAGCGGGGGGAAATACGCAGTATTTT. Translating it yields CSERLAGGNTQYF.

This clone was picked up a small number of times. The V gene is TRBV28, the J gene TRBJ1-1, with D perhaps TRBD1 (6 bases). Trimming stripped 8 bases from V and 3 bases from J, with 19 bases between. The CDR3 contains 15 residues. From germline, CDR1 is MDHEN and CDR2 SYDVKM. The CDR3 sequence: CASPSRGARDTEAFF. Written as DNA, the CDR3 is TGTGCCAGCCCGAGTCGGGGGGCGAGGGACACTGAAGCTTTCTTT.

The chain couples TRBV6-6 to TRBJ2-3; 11 bases are shared with TRBD2. The CDR3 covers 15 residues. V shed 0 bases, J shed 5 bases, and the junction held 1 base outside the gene matches. The germline CDR1 and CDR2 sequences are MNHNY and SVGAGI (reference sequence). Written as DNA, the CDR3 is TGTGCCAGCAGTTACTCAGGGACTAGCGGAGATACGCAGTATTTT. It translates to CASSYSGTSGDTQYF.

The chain links TRBV15 to TRBJ2-5, with 7 bases aligning to TRBD2. The J call may be faulty, since TRBJ2-7 better matches the DNA end. The CDR3 contains 14 residues. Per the germline V gene, CDR1 is LNHNV and CDR2 is YYDKDF (reference sequence). The CDR3 DNA sequence: TGTGCCACCAGCAGAGAAGCGGGGTACTACGAGCAGTACTTC. Its translation is CATSREAGYYEQYF.

The chain has TRBV30 and TRBJ1-2; D possibly corresponds to TRBD1 (6 bases). From germline, CDR1 is GTSNPN and CDR2 SVGIG (reference sequence). Trimming removed 5 bases at V and 4 bases at J, with 11 bases between. The CDR3 covers 12 residues. The CDR3 reads CAWSGQLYGYTF. Here the CDR3 DNA reads TGTGCCTGGTCAGGACAGCTCTATGGCTACACCTTC.

The V call is TRBV5-1, the J call TRBJ1-1; tentative D call: TRBD1 (6 bases). The CDR3 has 14 amino acids. V was clipped by 4 bases and J by 3 bases, with 13 bases between them. Germline-derived CDR1 and CDR2 are SGHRS and YFSETQ. CDR3 bases: TGCGCCAGCAGCGTTGGACAGACCCACACTGAAGCTTTCTTT. This translates into CASSVGQTHTEAFF. Full variable domain (remainder filled in from reference TRBV5-1 and TRBJ1-1): KAGVTQTPRYLIKTRGQQVTLSCSPISGHRSVSWYQQTPGQGLQFLFEYFSETQRNKGNFPGRFSGRQFSNSRSEMNVSTLELGDSALYLCASSVGQTHTEAFFGQGTRLTVV.

This clone has only a few counts. The genes are TRBV7-2 and TRBJ2-5; 13 positions agree with TRBD2. Trimming took 0 bases from V and 2 from J; bases not matched to a gene: 3. The CDR3 spans 17 residues. CDR1 SGHTA and CDR2 FQGNSA come from the germline V gene. The CDR3 protein is CASSLAWGLAGQETQYF. CDR3 nucleotides: TGTGCCAGCAGCTTAGCGTGGGGACTAGCGGGGCAAGAGACCCAGTACTTC.

The chain couples TRBV5-6 to TRBJ1-6, with 9 bases identical to TRBD1. The CDR3 sequence is 15 residues long. The trim removed 3 bases at V and 6 bases at J, leaving 4 bases unmatched. CDR1 SGHDT and CDR2 YYEEEE come from the germline V gene. As DNA, the CDR3 is TGTGCCAGCAGCTGGGGACAGGGCTCTAATTCACCCCTCCACTTT. Its translation: CASSWGQGSNSPLHF.

This clone appeared a few times. The rearrangement links TRBV29-1 to TRBJ2-1; 11 bases map to TRBD2. CDR1 SQVTM and CDR2 ANQGSEA come from the germline V gene. The V gene end was trimmed by 6 bases and the J gene end by 10 bases; junction bases not matched to a gene: 23. The CDR3 consists of 18 residues. CDR3 DNA sequence: TGCAGCGTCGTCCTATTAGGGCTAGCGGGGGGTAAATTTAACGAGCAGTTCTTC. Protein sequence: CSVVLLGLAGGKFNEQFF.

The chain employs TRBV19 and TRBJ2-1, with TRBD1 identical over 7 bases. CDR3 length: 14 amino acids. CDR1 and CDR2 from the germline V gene are LNHDA and SQIVND (reference sequence). V dropped 6 bases and J dropped 0; count of bases not matched to a gene: 2. CDR3 DNA: TGTGCCAGTAGGCGGACAGGCTCCTACAATGAGCAGTTCTTC. It translates to CASRRTGSYNEQFF.

The chain recombines TRBV28 with TRBJ1-4; TRBD1 might be the D (6 bases). Germline V gene lookup returns CDR1 MDHEN and CDR2 SYDVKM. The CDR3 totals 15 residues. Trimming shortened V by 6 bases and J by 8 bases, and 19 bases separated the two germline ends. The CDR3 bases are TGTGCCAGCAGCCTAGGGACACTCGGCGGGGAAAAACTGTTTTTT. It yields the protein CASSLGTLGGEKLFF.

The CDR3 sequence: CASSLVGQQETQYF. The CDR3 DNA reads as TGTGCCAGCAGCTTAGTTGGACAGCAAGAGACCCAGTACTTC. V is TRBV7-2 and J is TRBJ2-5; a weak D match, TRBD1 (6 bases). Trimming pared 1 base from V and 2 bases from J, leaving 8 bases between. Germline V gene sequence: CDR1 SGHTA, CDR2 FQGNSA. CDR3 length equals 14 residues.

The chain combines TRBV2 with TRBJ1-6; possibly TRBD1 for D (5 bases). V dropped 6 bases and J dropped 6 bases, with 9 bases sitting between them. CDR1 SNHLY and CDR2 FYNNEI come from the germline V gene. The CDR3 is 13 amino acids. Here the CDR3 DNA reads TGTGCCAGCAGCACAGACAGTAATTCACCCCTCCACTTT. Translated, it gives CASSTDSNSPLHF.

About this clone: Within the sample, other DNA sequences also encode this same CDR3. This chain joins TRBV29-1 and TRBJ1-1; tentative D call: TRBD1 (6 bases). The V gene lost 3 bases and the J gene lost 5 bases, with 7 bases spanning the gap. From germline, CDR1 is SQVTM and CDR2 ANQGSEA. This CDR3 is 11 amino acids long. The CDR3 DNA follows: TGCAGCGTTGACAGGGGAACTGAAGCTTTCTTT. As protein: CSVDRGTEAFF.

This clone has only a few counts. V is TRBV28 and J is TRBJ2-1; 11 nucleotides match TRBD2. CDR3 length: 17 amino acids. V lost 4 bases to trimming and J lost 1 base; unmatched junction nucleotides: 6. Germline CDR1 reads MDHEN; CDR2 reads SYDVKM. As DNA, the CDR3 is TGTGCCAGCAGTTCGACAACTAGCGGGGGATCCTACAATGAGCAGTTCTTC. This gives the protein CASSSTTSGGSYNEQFF.

V usage is TRBV30 and J usage is TRBJ2-2; perhaps TRBD1 as D (5 bases). Trimming removed 0 bases at V and 4 bases at J, with 6 bases between. From germline, CDR1 is GTSNPN and CDR2 SVGIG (reference sequence). The CDR3 contains 13 residues. The CDR3 DNA follows: TGTGCCTGGAGTGTAGGGGCCACCGGGGAGCTGTTTTTT. Translated, it gives CAWSVGATGELFF.

The rearrangement joins TRBV7-9 to TRBJ1-6, with 8 bases fitting TRBD1. Germline-derived CDR1 and CDR2 are SEHNR and FQNEAQ (reference sequence). CDR3 length equals 14 residues. Germline trimming cut 1 base from V and 10 bases from J; bases unmatched to any gene: 3. The CDR3 sequence is CASSLGQGKSPLHF. CDR3 nucleotide sequence: TGTGCCAGCAGCTTAGGACAGGGGAAATCACCCCTCCACTTT. The full variable domain, rest sourced from reference TRBV7-9 and TRBJ1-6, is DTGVSQNPRHKITKRGQNVTFRCDPISEHNRLYWYRQTLGQGPEFLTYFQNEAQLEKSRLLSDRFSAERPKGSFSTLEIQRTEQGDSAMYLCASSLGQGKSPLHFGNGTRLTVT.

The chain carries TRBV4-3 and TRBJ1-6; 7 bases are shared with TRBD1. Germline V gene lookup returns CDR1 LGHNA and CDR2 YSLEER. Losses at the gene ends were 4 bases for V and 7 bases for J; bases not matched to a gene: 7. This CDR3 has 15 residues. CDR3 loop: CASSRTRDSNSPLHF. The CDR3 DNA reads as TGCGCCAGCAGCCGGACCCGGGACAGCAATTCACCCCTCCACTTT.

This clone was seen a few times. The chain uses TRBV9 and TRBJ2-3; D remains unclear. V lost 3 bases, J lost 2 bases, and 19 bases lay in between. From germline, CDR1 is SGDLS and CDR2 YYNGEE. The CDR3 covers 17 residues. CDR3: CASSAVVSIPPTDTQYF. The CDR3 DNA reads as TGTGCCAGCAGCGCGGTCGTGTCTATTCCCCCCACAGATACGCAGTATTTT.

This clone was counted only a few times. The rearrangement links TRBV27 to TRBJ2-7; TRBD2 might be the D (5 bases). V was pared by 9 bases and J by 0 bases, with 12 bases between. The CDR3 is 13 residues long. Germline loops: CDR1 MNHEY, CDR2 SMNVEV (reference sequence). CDR3 protein: CASGGRDSYEQYF. The CDR3 nucleotides read TGTGCCAGTGGCGGCCGGGACTCCTACGAGCAGTACTTC.

The chain is built from TRBV4-3 and TRBJ2-7, with 7 positions matching TRBD1. V lost 2 bases and J lost 5; bases outside the gene matches: 6. Germline V CDR1 and CDR2: LGHNA, YSLEER. CDR3 length: 14 residues. Written as DNA, the CDR3 is TGCGCCAGCAGCCAACGTACAGGGGACCACGAGCAGTACTTC. It specifies CASSQRTGDHEQYF.